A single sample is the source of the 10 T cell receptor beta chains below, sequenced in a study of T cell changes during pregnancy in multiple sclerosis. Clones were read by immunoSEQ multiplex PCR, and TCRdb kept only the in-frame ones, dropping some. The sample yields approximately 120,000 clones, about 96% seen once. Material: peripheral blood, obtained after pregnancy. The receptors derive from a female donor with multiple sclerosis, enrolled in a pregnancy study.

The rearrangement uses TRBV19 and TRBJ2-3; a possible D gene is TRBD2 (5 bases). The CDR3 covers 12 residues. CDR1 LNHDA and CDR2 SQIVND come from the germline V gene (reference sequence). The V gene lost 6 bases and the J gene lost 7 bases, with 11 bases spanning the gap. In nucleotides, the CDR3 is TGTGCCAGTAGCGATTGGGAGAATACGCAGTATTTT. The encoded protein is CASSDWENTQYF. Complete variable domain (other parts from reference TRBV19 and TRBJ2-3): DGGITQSPKYLFRKEGQNVTLSCEQNLNHDAMYWYRQDPGQGLRLIYYSQIVNDFQKGDIAEGYSVSREKKESFPLTVTSAQKNPTAFYLCASSDWENTQYFGPGTRLTVL.

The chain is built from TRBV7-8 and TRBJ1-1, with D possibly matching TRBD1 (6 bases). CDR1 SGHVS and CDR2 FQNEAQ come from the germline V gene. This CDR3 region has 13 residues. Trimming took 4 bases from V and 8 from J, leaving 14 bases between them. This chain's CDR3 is CASSSLQGREAFF. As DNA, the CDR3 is TGTGCCAGCAGCTCTTTACAGGGAAGAGAAGCTTTCTTT.

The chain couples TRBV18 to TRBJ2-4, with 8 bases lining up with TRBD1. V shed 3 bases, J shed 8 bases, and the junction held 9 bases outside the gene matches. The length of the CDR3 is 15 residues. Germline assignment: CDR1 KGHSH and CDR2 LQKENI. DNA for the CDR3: TGTGCCAGCTCACCCGGACAGGGTGTGGTATACATTCAGTACTTC. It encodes CASSPGQGVVYIQYF. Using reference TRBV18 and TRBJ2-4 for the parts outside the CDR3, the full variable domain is NAGVMQNPRHLVRRRGQEARLRCSPMKGHSHVYWYRQLPEEGLKFMVYLQKENIIDESGMPKERFSAEFPKEGPSILRIQQVVRGDSAAYFCASSPGQGVVYIQYFGAGTRLSVL.

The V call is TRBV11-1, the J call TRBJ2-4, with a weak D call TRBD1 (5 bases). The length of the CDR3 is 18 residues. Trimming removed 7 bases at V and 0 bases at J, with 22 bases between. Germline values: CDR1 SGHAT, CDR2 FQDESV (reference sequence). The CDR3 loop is CASNHTRAPPLAKNIQYF. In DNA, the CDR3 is TGTGCCAGCAATCATACCAGGGCGCCTCCTCTAGCCAAAAACATTCAGTACTTC.

The CDR3 DNA is TGTGCCAGCAGTACCCCGCTACGCGGGCCCACCAACAATGAGCAGTTCTTC. Amino acid sequence: CASSTPLRGPTNNEQFF. The J gene is TRBJ2-1, the V gene TRBV7-9, with TRBD2 as a possible D gene (5 bases). Deletions cut 6 bases from V and 5 bases from J, with 23 bases between. CDR3 length equals 17 residues. CDR1 and CDR2 (germline): SEHNR, FQNEAQ (reference sequence).

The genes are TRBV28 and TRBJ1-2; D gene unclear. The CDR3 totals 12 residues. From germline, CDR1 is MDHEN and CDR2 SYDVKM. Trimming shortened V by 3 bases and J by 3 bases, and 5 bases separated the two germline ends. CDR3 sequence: CASSFRDYGYTF. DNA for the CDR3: TGTGCCAGCAGTTTTCGGGACTATGGCTACACCTTC.

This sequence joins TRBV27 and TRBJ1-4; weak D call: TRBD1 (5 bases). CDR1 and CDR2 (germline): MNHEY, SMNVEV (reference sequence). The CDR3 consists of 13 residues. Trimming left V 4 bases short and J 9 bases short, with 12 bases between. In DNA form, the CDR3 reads TGTGCCAGCAGTTCCCCCCACAGGAAAAAACTGTTTTTT. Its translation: CASSSPHRKKLFF.

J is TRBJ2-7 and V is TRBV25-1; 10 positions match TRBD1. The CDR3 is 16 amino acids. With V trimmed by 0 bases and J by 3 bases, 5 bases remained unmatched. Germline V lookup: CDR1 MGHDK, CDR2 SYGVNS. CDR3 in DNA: TGTGCCAGCAGTGAATATGGGGGGACAGGGGACTACGAGCAGTACTTC. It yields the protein CASSEYGGTGDYEQYF.

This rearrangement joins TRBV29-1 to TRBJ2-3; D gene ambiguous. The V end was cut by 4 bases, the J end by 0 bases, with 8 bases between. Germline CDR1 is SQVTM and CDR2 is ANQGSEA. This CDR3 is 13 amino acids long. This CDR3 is CSVARRSTDTQYF. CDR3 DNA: TGCAGCGTTGCGCGGCGGAGCACAGATACGCAGTATTTT.

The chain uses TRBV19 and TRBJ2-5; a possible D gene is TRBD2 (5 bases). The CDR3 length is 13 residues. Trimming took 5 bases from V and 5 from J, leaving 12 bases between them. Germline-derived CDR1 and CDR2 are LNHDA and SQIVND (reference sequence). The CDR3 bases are TGTGCCAGTAGTGCAACCCGCGGGGAGACCCAGTACTTC. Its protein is CASSATRGETQYF.